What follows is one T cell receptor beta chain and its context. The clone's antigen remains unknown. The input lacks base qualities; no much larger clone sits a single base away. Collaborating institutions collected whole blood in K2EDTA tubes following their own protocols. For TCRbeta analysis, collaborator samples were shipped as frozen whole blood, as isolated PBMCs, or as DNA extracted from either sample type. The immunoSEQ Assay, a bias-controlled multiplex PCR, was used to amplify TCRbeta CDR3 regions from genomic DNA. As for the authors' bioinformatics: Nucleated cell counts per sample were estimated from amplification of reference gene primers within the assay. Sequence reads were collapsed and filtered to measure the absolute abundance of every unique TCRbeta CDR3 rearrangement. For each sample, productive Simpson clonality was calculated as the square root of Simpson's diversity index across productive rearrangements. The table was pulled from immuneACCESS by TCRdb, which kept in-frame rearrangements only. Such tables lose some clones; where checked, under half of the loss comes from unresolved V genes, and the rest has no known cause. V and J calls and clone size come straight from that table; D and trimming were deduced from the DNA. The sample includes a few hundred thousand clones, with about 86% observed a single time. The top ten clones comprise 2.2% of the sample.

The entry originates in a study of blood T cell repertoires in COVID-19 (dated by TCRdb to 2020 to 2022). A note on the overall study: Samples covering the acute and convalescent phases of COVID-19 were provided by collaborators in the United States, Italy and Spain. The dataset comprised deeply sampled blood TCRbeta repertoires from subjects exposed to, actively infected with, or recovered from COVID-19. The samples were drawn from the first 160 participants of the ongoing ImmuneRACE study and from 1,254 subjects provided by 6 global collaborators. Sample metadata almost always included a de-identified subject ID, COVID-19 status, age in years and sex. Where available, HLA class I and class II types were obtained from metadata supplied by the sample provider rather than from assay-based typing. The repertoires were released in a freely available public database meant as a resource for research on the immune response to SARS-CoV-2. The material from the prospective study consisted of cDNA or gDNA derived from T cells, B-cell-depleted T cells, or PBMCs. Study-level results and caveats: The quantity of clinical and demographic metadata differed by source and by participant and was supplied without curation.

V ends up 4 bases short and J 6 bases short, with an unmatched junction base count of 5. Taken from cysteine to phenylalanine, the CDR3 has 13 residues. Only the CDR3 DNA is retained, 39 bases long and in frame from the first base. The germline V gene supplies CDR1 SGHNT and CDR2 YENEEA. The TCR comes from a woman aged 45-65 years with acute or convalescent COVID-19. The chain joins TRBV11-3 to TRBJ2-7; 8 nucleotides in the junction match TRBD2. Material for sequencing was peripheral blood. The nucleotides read TGTGCCAGCAGCTCGGGACTAGGGGGCGAGCAGTACTTC. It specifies CASSSGLGGEQYF.